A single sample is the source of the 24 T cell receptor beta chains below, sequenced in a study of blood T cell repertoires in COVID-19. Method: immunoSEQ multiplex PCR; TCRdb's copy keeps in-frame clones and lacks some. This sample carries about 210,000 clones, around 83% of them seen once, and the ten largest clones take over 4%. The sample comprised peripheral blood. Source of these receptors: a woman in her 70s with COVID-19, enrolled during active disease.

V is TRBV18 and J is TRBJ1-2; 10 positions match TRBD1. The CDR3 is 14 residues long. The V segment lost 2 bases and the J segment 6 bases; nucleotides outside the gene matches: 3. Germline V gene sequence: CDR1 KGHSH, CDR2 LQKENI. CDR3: CASSPGQGEDGYTF. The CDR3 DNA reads TGTGCCAGCTCACCAGGACAGGGGGAGGATGGCTACACCTTC.

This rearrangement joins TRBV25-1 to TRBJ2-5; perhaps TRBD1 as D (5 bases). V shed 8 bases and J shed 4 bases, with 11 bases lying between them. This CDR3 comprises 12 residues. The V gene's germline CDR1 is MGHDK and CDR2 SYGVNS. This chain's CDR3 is CASAGPPETQYF. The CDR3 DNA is TGTGCCAGCGCAGGGCCCCCAGAGACCCAGTACTTC.

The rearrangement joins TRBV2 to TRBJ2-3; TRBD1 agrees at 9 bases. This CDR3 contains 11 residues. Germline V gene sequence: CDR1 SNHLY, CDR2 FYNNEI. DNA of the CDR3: TGTGCGGGACAGGGTAGGGATACGCAGTATTTT. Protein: CAGQGRDTQYF.

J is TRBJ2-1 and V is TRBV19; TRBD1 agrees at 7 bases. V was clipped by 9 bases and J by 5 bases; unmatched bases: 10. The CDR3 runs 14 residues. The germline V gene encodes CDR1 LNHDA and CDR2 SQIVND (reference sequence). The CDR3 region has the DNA TGTGCCAGCAACCCGGGACAGCGAAACAATGAGCAGTTCTTC. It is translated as CASNPGQRNNEQFF.

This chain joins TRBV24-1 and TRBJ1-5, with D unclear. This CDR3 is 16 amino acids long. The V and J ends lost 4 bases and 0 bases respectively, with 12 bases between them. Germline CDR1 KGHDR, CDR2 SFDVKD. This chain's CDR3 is CATSESDGYSNQPQHF. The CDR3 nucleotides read TGTGCCACCAGTGAATCTGACGGGTATAGCAATCAGCCCCAGCATTTT.

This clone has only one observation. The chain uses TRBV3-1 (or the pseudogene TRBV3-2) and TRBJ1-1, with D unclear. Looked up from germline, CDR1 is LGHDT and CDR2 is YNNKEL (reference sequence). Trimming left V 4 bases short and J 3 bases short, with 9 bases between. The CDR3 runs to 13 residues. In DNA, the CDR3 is TGTGCCAGCAGCCGCAACCGGGACACTGAAGCTTTCTTT. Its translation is CASSRNRDTEAFF.

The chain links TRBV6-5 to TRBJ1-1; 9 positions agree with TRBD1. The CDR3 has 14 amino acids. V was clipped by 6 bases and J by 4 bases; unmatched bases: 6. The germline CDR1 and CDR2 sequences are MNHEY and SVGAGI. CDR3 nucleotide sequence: TGTGCCAGCAGAGCCGGGACAGGGACCACTGAAGCTTTCTTT. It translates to CASRAGTGTTEAFF.

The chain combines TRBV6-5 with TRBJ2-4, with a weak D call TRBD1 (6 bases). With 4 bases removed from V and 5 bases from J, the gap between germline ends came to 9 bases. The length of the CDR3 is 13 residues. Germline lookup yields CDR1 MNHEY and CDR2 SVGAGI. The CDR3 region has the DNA TGTGCCAGCAGTTCAAGGACAGAAAACATTCAGTACTTC. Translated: CASSSRTENIQYF.

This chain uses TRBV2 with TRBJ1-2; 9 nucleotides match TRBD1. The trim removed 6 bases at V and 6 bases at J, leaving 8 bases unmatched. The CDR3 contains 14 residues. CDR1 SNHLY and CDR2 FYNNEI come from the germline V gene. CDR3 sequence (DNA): TGTGCCAGCAGCCGGGACAGGGTATCGGATGGCTACACCTTC. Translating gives CASSRDRVSDGYTF.

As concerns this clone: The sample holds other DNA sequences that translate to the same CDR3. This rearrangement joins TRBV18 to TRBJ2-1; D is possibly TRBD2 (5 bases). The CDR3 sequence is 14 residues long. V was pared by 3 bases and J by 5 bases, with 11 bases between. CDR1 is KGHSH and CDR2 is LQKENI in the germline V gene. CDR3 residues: CASSPGLANNEQFF. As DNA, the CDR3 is TGTGCCAGCTCACCTGGGCTAGCTAACAATGAGCAGTTCTTC.

The CDR3, as DNA: TGTGCCAGCAACCTCATAGGGGGGGCCCTACAAGAGACCCAGTACTTC. Amino acids: CASNLIGGALQETQYF. The chain recombines TRBV7-2 with TRBJ2-5, with D possibly being TRBD2 (7 bases). The germline gives CDR1 SGHTA, CDR2 FQGNSA. Deletions cut 7 bases from V and 2 bases from J, with 20 bases between. This CDR3 comprises 16 residues.

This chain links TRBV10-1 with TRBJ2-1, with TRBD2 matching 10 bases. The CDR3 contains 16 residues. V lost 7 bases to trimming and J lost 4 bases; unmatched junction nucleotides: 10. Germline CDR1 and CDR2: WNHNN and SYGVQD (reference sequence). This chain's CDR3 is CASKQSGRAAYNEQFF. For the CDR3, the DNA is TGCGCCAGCAAGCAGAGCGGGAGGGCCGCTTACAATGAGCAGTTCTTC.

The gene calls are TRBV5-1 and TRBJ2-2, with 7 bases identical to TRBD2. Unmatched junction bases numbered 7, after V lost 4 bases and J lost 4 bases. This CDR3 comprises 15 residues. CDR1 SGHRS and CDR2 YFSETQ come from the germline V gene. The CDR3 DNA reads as TGCGCCAGCAGCGTTGCGGGAGAAATCACCGGGGAGCTGTTTTTT. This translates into CASSVAGEITGELFF.

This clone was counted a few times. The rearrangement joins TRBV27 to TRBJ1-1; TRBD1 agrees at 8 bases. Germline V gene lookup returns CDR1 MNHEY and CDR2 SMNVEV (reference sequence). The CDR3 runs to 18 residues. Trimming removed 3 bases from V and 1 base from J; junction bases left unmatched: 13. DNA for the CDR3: TGTGCCAGCAGTTTTCGCCAACTTATCGGACAGGGGAACACTGAAGCTTTCTTT. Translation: CASSFRQLIGQGNTEAFF.

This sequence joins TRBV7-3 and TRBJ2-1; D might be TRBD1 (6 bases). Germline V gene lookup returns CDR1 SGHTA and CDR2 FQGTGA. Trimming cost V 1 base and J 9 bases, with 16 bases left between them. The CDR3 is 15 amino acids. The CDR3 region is CASSLSEGEFGEQFF. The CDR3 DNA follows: TGTGCCAGCAGCTTAAGCGAGGGGGAGTTCGGTGAGCAGTTCTTC.

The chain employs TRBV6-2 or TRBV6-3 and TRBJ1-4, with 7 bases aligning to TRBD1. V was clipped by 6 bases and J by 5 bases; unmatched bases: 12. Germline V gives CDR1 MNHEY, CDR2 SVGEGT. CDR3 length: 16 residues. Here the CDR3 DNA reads TGTGCCAGCAGCTCCACGACAGGGCCCGACAATGAAAAACTGTTTTTT. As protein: CASSSTTGPDNEKLFF.

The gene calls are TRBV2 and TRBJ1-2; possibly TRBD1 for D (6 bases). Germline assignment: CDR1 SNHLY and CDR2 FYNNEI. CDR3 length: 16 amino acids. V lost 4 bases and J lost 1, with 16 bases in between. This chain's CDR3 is CASSAGRGFSNYGYTF. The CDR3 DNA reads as TGTGCCAGCAGTGCAGGCAGGGGTTTTAGTAACTATGGCTACACCTTC. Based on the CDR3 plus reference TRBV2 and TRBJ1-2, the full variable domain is EPEVTQTPSHQVTQMGQEVILRCVPISNHLYFYWYRQILGQKVEFLVSFYNNEISEKSEIFDDQFSVERPDGSNFTLKIRSTKLEDSAMYFCASSAGRGFSNYGYTFGSGTRLTVV.

The CDR3 bases are TGCGCCAGCAGCGAAATGGGGCGCCCGGATGAGCAGTTCTTC. It encodes CASSEMGRPDEQFF. The gene calls are TRBV5-1 and TRBJ2-1; D possibly corresponds to TRBD1 (5 bases). The CDR3 is made up of 14 amino acids. The ends were cut back, 4 bases at V and 8 bases at J, with 16 bases in the middle. Per germline, CDR1 SGHRS and CDR2 YFSETQ.

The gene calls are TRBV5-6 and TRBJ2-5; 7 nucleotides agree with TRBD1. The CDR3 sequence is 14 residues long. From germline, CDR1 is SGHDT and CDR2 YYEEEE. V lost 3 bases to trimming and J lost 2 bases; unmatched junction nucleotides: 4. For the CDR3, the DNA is TGTGCCAGCAGCTCGAGACAGGGACAAGAGACCCAGTACTTC. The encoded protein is CASSSRQGQETQYF.

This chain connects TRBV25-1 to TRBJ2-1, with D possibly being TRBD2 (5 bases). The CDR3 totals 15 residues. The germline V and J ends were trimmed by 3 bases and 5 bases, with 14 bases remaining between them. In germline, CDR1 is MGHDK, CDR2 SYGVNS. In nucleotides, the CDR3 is TGTGCCAGCAGTGATGTCCTAGCACCCCACAATGAGCAGTTCTTC. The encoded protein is CASSDVLAPHNEQFF.

DNA of the CDR3: TGCGCCAGCAGCTTGGAGGCTAGCGGGGGCCAGGATGAGCAGTTCTTC. Protein sequence: CASSLEASGGQDEQFF. The chain uses TRBV5-1 and TRBJ2-1; the match to TRBD2 covers 10 bases. The V gene's germline CDR1 is SGHRS and CDR2 YFSETQ. The CDR3 has 16 amino acids. V trimming: 0 bases; J trimming: 8 bases; junction bases outside the gene matches: 8.

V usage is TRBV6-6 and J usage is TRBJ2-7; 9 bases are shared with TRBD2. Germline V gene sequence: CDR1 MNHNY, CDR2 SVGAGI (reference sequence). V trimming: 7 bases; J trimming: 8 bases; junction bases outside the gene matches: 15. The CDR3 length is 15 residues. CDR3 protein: CASTQAGTSPRKQYF. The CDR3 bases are TGTGCCAGCACCCAGGCTGGGACTAGCCCTCGGAAGCAGTACTTC.

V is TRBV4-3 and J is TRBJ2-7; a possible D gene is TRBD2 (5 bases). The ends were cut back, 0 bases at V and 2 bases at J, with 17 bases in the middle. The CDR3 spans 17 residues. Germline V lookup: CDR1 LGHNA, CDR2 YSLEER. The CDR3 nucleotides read TGCGCCAGCAGCCAAGATACGAGGGAGTCTCTCCCCTACGAGCAGTACTTC. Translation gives CASSQDTRESLPYEQYF.

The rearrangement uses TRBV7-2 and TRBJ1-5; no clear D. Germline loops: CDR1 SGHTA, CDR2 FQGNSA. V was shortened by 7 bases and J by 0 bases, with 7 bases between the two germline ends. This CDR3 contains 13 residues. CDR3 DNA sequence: TGTGCCAGCACCCTTTATAGCAATCAGCCCCAGCATTTT. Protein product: CASTLYSNQPQHF. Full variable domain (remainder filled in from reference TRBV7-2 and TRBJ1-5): GAGVSQSPSNKVTEKGKDVELRCDPISGHTALYWYRQSLGQGLEFLIYFQGNSAPDKSGLPSDRFSAERTGGSVSTLTIQRTQQEDSAVYLCASTLYSNQPQHFGDGTRLSIL.